The TCR beta chain described here comes from a study of OX40 agonist ivuxolimab in advanced cancers. The germline CDR1 and CDR2 sequences are LGHNA and YSLEER. V trimming: 5 bases; J trimming: 0 bases; junction bases outside the gene matches: 10. The CDR3 contains 16 residues. Sequencing used immunoSEQ multiplex PCR; TCRdb keeps in-frame clones, though not all of them. In the table there are 52,000 or so clones, roughly 94% of which are singletons. The chain employs TRBV4-3 and TRBJ2-7; 7 bases line up with TRBD2. The sequence came from an adult with an advanced solid tumor such as melanoma, head and neck, liver or kidney cancer. The sequenced sample was CD4+ or CD8+ T cells sorted from blood, obtained in a trial of the OX40 agonist ivuxolimab. CDR3 nucleotides: TGCGCCAGCAGCGACAGTGTATCTAGCGGCTCCTACGAGCAGTACTTC. Translation: CASSDSVSSGSYEQYF.